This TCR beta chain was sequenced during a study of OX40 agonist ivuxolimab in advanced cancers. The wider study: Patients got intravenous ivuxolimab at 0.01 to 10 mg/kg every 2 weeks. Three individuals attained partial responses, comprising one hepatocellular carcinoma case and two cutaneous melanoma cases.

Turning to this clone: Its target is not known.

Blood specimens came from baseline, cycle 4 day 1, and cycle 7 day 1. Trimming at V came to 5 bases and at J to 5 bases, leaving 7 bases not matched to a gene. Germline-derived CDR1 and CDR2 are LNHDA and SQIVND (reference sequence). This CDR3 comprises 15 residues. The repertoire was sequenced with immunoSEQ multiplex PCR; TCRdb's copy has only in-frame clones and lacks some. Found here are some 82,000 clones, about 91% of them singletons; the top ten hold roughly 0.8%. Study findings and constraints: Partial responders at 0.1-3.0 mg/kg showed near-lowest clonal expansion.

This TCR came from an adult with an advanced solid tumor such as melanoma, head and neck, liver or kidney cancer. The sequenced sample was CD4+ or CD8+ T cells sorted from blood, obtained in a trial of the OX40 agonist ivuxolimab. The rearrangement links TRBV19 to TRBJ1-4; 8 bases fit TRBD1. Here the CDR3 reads CASSPSGGKNEKLFF. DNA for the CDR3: TGTGCCAGTAGTCCATCAGGGGGCAAAAATGAAAAACTGTTTTTT.